This entry features one TCR beta chain sequence. Its antigen remains unknown. This sample is drawn from a study of T cell responses to AZD1222 COVID-19 vaccine. Study-wide findings and caveats: Spike-specific TCR breadth rose after two AZD1222 doses, and depth rose as well.

From germline, CDR1 is MNHNY and CDR2 SVGAGI (reference sequence). The CDR3 totals 11 residues. V gave up 2 bases and J gave up 7 bases, with 6 bases separating them. Generated by immunoSEQ multiplex PCR, the TCRdb table keeps only in-frame clones and is missing some. The repertoire holds about 140,000 clones, with approximately 90% as singletons. This material consisted of peripheral blood, taken 28 days after the second AZD1222 dose. This chain links TRBV6-6 with TRBJ2-7, with D perhaps matching TRBD2 (5 bases). The clonotype originates from an adult who received the AZD1222 COVID-19 vaccine. This chain's CDR3 is CASSYTGEQYF. DNA for the CDR3: TGTGCCAGCAGTTACACGGGAGAGCAGTACTTC.